This paragraph covers one T cell receptor (beta chain) sequence. Its specificity is unknown. Template switching (which added a universal primer site) was used, and cDNA carried unique molecular identifiers. One entry per CDR3 protein, called by TCRdb with MiXCR from the 5' RACE reads. The sample holds roughly 1.6 million distinct CDR3 sequences, about 31% seen once. These data are taken from a study of identical twins. Overall study findings and caveats: High-abundance cord blood beta clonotypes had fewer insertions; memory repertoires showed none.

The CDR3 is 14 residues long. J was trimmed by 1 base and V by 8 bases; bases with no gene match: 3. Germline loops: CDR1 ENHRY, CDR2 SYGVKD. The sample was cord blood. The chain employs TRBV10-3 and TRBJ2-2; 8 nucleotides agree with TRBD1. This TCR was sampled from a newborn girl in good health. The CDR3 is CAIAGTGNTGELFF. CDR3 nucleotide sequence: TGTGCCATCGCCGGGACAGGGAACACCGGGGAGCTGTTTTTT.